This T cell receptor beta chain stems from a study of shared clonotypes between healthy human individuals. Notes on the study in general: Inspection by rarefaction showed sorted-subset sequencing to be incomplete despite large depth.

The CDR3 loop spans 17 amino acids. Germline lookup yields CDR1 SGHAT and CDR2 FQNNGV. V lost 2 bases, J lost 2 bases, and 7 bases stayed unmatched. Sequencing used immunoSEQ multiplex PCR; TCRdb keeps in-frame clones, though not all of them. The data show 2 million to 2.5 million clones, 85% to 95% seen once. Note on this clone: Its antigen is unknown.

The source is a man aged 18-30 years in good health. Some clones in this sample may be carry-over from other donors' samples. The sequencing input was naive CD4+ T cells from PBMCs. The subset denotes: CD45RA+ positively selected. The chain recombines TRBV11-2 with TRBJ2-1, with 9 bases lining up with TRBD2. In DNA form, the CDR3 reads TGTGCCAGCAGCTTACTAGCGGGAACTCCAGCCTACAATGAGCAGTTCTTC. It translates to CASSLLAGTPAYNEQFF.